The T cell receptor beta chain under discussion was sequenced for a study of T cell responses to AZD1222 COVID-19 vaccine. Study-wide results and caveats: Spike-specific TCR breadth rose after two AZD1222 doses, and depth rose as well. The donor group comprised mostly white British people and more females; the analysis possibly underestimated clonal diversity.

Second-dose groups at about 4 or about 12 weeks were pooled. As regards this clone: Its antigen remains unknown.

Germline loops: CDR1 SNHLY, CDR2 FYNNEI. The CDR3 has 15 residues. Trimming pared 5 bases from V and 3 bases from J, leaving 14 bases between. Clones were sequenced by immunoSEQ multiplex PCR, and TCRdb holds only the in-frame ones, with some missing. The sample contains about 120,000 clones, around 94% of which appear only once. The V and J genes are TRBV2 and TRBJ1-3; no reliable D call. This receptor was taken from an adult who received the AZD1222 COVID-19 vaccine. The input for sequencing was peripheral blood, taken 28 days after the second AZD1222 dose. CDR3 loop: CASSLRRTLGNTIYF. Written as DNA, the CDR3 is TGTGCCAGCAGTCTAAGACGGACGCTTGGAAACACCATATATTTT.